One sample yielded the 11 T cell receptor beta chains listed below, sequenced in a study of blood T cell repertoires in COVID-19. Data came from immunoSEQ multiplex PCR; TCRdb stores just in-frame clones and leaves some out. This repertoire shows over 80,000 clones, over 75% found once; its top ten account for 7% to 8%. The sequenced sample was peripheral blood. The receptor set was obtained from a man between 65 and 85 years old with acute or convalescent COVID-19.

The genes are TRBV24-1 and TRBJ2-1; maybe TRBD1 (5 bases). Germline V gene lookup returns CDR1 KGHDR and CDR2 SFDVKD. V lost 4 bases and J 10 bases, leaving 16 bases between the germline ends. CDR3 size: 14 residues. This chain's CDR3 is CATSDSQGWREQFF. CDR3 DNA: TGTGCCACCAGTGACTCTCAGGGATGGAGAGAGCAGTTCTTC.

In its sample, this clone was seen once. The chain links TRBV6-5 to TRBJ1-3, with D hard to call. V was pared by 0 bases and J by 0 bases, with 9 bases between. The CDR3 length is 16 residues. CDR1 is MNHEY and CDR2 is SVGAGI in the germline V gene. CDR3 region: CASSYSAQDSGNTIYF. The CDR3 coding sequence is TGTGCCAGCAGTTACTCCGCGCAAGACTCTGGAAACACCATATATTTT.

The chain has TRBV15 and TRBJ1-2; the match to TRBD1 covers 8 bases. The CDR3 runs 15 residues. V shed 1 base, J shed 4 bases, and the junction held 5 bases outside the gene matches. In germline, CDR1 is LNHNV, CDR2 YYDKDF (reference sequence). The CDR3 reads CATSRVQGAAYGYTF. In nucleotides, the CDR3 is TGTGCCACCAGCAGAGTTCAGGGGGCCGCCTATGGCTACACCTTC.

The chain joins TRBV4-1 to TRBJ2-1; 7 bases match TRBD2. The V gene's germline CDR1 is MGHRA and CDR2 YSYEKL. Unmatched junction bases numbered 10, after V lost 1 base and J lost 7 bases. CDR3 size: 16 residues. The CDR3 nucleotides are TGCGCCAGCAGCCAAGTGAGTTCCGGGGGGTCGAATGAGCAGTTCTTC. It codes for CASSQVSSGGSNEQFF.

The chain employs TRBV6-5 and TRBJ1-1; D is perhaps TRBD1 (5 bases). The CDR3 loop spans 15 amino acids. The germline V gene encodes CDR1 MNHEY and CDR2 SVGAGI. Trimming left V 0 bases short and J 1 base short, with 9 bases between. The CDR3 reads CASSYSIGGNTEAFF. CDR3 nucleotides: TGTGCCAGCAGTTACTCGATCGGGGGGAACACTGAAGCTTTCTTT.

This chain connects TRBV4-1 to TRBJ2-7; D gene ambiguous. Germline values: CDR1 MGHRA, CDR2 YSYEKL. The CDR3 has 13 amino acids. V was shortened by 3 bases and J by 4 bases, with 10 bases between the two germline ends. In nucleotides, the CDR3 is TGCGCCAGCAGCCAGGCCACACAGTACGAGCAGTACTTC. It codes for CASSQATQYEQYF.

The chain links TRBV28 to TRBJ2-2; 8 bases agree with TRBD1. After removal of 4 bases from V and 5 bases from J, the junction contained 3 bases not matched to a gene. Germline CDR1 reads MDHEN; CDR2 reads SYDVKM. The CDR3 loop spans 14 amino acids. The CDR3 reads CASSSRTGTGELFF. The CDR3 DNA sequence: TGTGCCAGCAGTTCGCGGACAGGGACCGGGGAGCTGTTTTTT.

This clone has only one observation. The V gene is TRBV19, the J gene TRBJ2-1; 7 nucleotides align to TRBD2. The trim removed 10 bases at V and 5 bases at J, leaving 8 bases unmatched. This CDR3 has 13 amino acids. Germline CDR1 reads LNHDA; CDR2 reads SQIVND (reference sequence). The CDR3 DNA follows: TGTGCCACCTGGGGCGGGGGAGACAATGAGCAGTTCTTC. Protein product: CATWGGGDNEQFF.

The rearrangement joins TRBV3-1 (or the pseudogene TRBV3-2) to TRBJ1-4; no definite D call. The germline V and J ends were trimmed by 6 bases and 8 bases, with 10 bases remaining between them. The CDR3 is 12 amino acids. The germline V gene encodes CDR1 LGHDT and CDR2 YNNKEL (reference sequence). The CDR3 DNA is TGTGCCAGCAGTCGACTGGAGGAAAAACTGTTTTTT. Protein: CASSRLEEKLFF.

The chain joins TRBV3-1 (or the pseudogene TRBV3-2) to TRBJ1-5; TRBD1 aligns across 7 bases. The V gene's germline CDR1 is LGHDT and CDR2 YNNKEL (reference sequence). V was pared by 0 bases and J by 2 bases, with 7 bases of the junction left unmatched. The CDR3 loop spans 17 amino acids. CDR3 bases: TGTGCCAGCAGCCAAGATCTAACAGGGGATGGCAATCAGCCCCAGCATTTT. Residues: CASSQDLTGDGNQPQHF.

V is TRBV5-6 and J is TRBJ2-2, with 7 bases identical to TRBD2. V was pared by 4 bases and J by 4 bases, with 7 bases of the junction left unmatched. The germline CDR1 and CDR2 sequences are SGHDT and YYEEEE. This CDR3 spans 15 amino acids. The CDR3 is CASSPGGPSTGELFF. CDR3 sequence (DNA): TGTGCCAGCAGCCCGGGGGGTCCTAGCACCGGGGAGCTGTTTTTT.